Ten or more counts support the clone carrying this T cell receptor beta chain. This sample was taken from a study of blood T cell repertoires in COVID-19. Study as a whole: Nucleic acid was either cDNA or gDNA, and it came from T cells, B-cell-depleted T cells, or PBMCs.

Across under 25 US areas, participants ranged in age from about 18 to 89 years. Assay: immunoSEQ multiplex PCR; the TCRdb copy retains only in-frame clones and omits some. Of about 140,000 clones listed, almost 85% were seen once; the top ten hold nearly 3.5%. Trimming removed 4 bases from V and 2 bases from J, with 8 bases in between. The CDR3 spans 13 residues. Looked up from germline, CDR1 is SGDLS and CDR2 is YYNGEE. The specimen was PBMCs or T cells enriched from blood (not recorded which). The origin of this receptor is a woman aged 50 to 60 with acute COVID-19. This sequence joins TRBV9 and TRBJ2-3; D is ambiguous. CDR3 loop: CASSSLFTDTQYF. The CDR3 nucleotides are TGTGCCAGCAGCTCCCTTTTCACAGATACGCAGTATTTT. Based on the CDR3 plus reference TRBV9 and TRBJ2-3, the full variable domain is DSGVTQTPKHLITATGQRVTLRCSPRSGDLSVYWYQQSLDQGLQFLIQYYNGEERAKGNILERFSAQQFPDLHSELNLSSLELGDSALYFCASSSLFTDTQYFGPGTRLTVL.